This section outlines one TCR beta chain sequence together with its context. The data originate from a study of control samples from healthy donors and cancer patients. The CDR3 contains 12 residues. The germline V gene has CDR1 SGHDT and CDR2 YYEEEE. Trimming cost V 2 bases and J 3 bases, with 4 bases left between them. Assay used: immunoSEQ multiplex PCR; TCRdb lists only in-frame clones, some missing. The repertoire holds about 30,000 clones, with 75% to 85% as singletons. The TCR originated in a woman aged 60 to 75 with head and neck cancer. Sequencing used PBMCs. The chain uses TRBV5-6 and TRBJ2-3; D unresolved. The CDR3 loop reads CASSFGTDTQYF. The CDR3 DNA reads TGTGCCAGCAGCTTTGGGACAGATACGCAGTATTTT.